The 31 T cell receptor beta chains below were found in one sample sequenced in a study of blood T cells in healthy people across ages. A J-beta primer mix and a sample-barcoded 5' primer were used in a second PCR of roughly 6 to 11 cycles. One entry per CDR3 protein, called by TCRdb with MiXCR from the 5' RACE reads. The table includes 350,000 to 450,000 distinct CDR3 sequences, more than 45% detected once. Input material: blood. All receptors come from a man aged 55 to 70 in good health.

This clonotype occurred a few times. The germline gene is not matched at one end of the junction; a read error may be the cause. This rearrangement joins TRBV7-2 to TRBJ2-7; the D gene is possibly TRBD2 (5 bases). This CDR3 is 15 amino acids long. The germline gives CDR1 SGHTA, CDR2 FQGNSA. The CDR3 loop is CASSSRERASYGQYF. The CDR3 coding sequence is TGTGCCAGCAGCTCGAGGGAGAGGGCCTCCTACGGGCAGTACTTC.

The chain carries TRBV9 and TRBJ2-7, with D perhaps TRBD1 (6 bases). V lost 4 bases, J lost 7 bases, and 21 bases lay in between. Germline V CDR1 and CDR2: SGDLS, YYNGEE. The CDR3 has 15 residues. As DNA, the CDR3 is TGTGCCAGCAGCCTACAGGGTAACTGGGGTTTAGAGCAGTACTTC. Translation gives CASSLQGNWGLEQYF. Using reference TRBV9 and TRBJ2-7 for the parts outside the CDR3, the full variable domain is DSGVTQTPKHLITATGQRVTLRCSPRSGDLSVYWYQQSLDQGLQFLIQYYNGEERAKGNILERFSAQQFPDLHSELNLSSLELGDSALYFCASSLQGNWGLEQYFGPGTRLTVT.

The CDR3 DNA reads TGCAGTGCTAGTAGGTCCGACCGCTCCTACAATGAGCAGTTCTTC. Its translation is CSASRSDRSYNEQFF. This chain uses TRBV20-1 with TRBJ2-1; D uncertain. The ends were cut back, 3 bases at V and 0 bases at J, with 12 bases in the middle. This CDR3 contains 15 residues. The germline V gene has CDR1 DFQATT and CDR2 SNEGSKA (reference sequence).

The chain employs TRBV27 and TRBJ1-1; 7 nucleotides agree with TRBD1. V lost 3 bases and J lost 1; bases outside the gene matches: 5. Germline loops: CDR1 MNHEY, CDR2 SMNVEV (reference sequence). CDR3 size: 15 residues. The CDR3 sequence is CASSFSRGRNTEAFF. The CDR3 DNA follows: TGTGCCAGCAGTTTCTCCAGGGGGAGGAACACTGAAGCTTTCTTT.

The DNA for the CDR3 is TGTGCCAGCAGTTTAGACGGGGAGAGGGCAGATACGCAGTATTTT. Translated, it gives CASSLDGERADTQYF. The rearrangement links TRBV12-3 or TRBV12-4 to TRBJ2-3; TRBD2 is a possible D gene (5 bases). The CDR3 loop spans 15 amino acids. Trimming stripped 1 base from V and 4 bases from J, with 12 bases between.

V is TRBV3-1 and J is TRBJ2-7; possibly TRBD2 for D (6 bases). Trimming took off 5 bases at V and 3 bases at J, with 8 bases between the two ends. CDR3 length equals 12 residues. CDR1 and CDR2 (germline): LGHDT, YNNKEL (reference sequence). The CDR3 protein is CASSGGIYEQYF. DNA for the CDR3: TGTGCCAGCAGCGGAGGGATCTACGAGCAGTACTTC.

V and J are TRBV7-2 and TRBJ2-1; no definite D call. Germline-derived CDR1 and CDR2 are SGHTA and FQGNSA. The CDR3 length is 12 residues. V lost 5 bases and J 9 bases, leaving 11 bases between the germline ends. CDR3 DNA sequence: TGTGCCAGCAGCCAATCGTACGTTGAGCAGTTCTTC. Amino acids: CASSQSYVEQFF.

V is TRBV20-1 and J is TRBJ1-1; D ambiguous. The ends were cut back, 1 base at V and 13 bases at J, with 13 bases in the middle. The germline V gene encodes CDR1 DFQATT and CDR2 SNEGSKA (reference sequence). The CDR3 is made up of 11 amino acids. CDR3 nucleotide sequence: TGCAGTGCTAGAGTAGGATTTGGGGTTTTCTTT. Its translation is CSARVGFGVFF.

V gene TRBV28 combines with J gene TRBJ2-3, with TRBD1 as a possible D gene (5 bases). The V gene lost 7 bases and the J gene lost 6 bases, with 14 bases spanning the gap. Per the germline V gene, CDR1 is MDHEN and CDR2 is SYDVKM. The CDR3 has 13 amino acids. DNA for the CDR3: TGTGCCAGCACGACAGCCAGACGGGATACGCAGTATTTT. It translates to CASTTARRDTQYF.

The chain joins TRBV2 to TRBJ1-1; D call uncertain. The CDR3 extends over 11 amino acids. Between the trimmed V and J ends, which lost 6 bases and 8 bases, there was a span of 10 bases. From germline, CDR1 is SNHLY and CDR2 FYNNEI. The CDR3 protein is CASSLRVEAFF. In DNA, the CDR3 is TGTGCCAGCAGCCTACGGGTCGAAGCTTTCTTT.

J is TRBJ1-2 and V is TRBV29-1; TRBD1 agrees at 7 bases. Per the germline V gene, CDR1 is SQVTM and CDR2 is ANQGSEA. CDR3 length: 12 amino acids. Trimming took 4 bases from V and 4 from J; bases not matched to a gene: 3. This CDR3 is CSVGQGSYGYTF. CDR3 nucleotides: TGCAGCGTTGGACAGGGTAGCTATGGCTACACCTTC. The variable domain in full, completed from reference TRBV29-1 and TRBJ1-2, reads SAVISQKPSRDICQRGTSLTIQCQVDSQVTMMFWYRQQPGQSLTLIATANQGSEATYESGFVIDKFPISRPNLTFSTLTVSNMSPEDSSIYLCSVGQGSYGYTFGSGTRLTVV.

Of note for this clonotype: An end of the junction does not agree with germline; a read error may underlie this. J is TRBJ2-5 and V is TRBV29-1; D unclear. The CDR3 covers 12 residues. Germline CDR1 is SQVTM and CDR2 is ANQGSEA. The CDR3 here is CGVVLGQETQYF. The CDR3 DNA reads TGCGGCGTTGTGTTGGGCCAAGAGACCCAGTACTTC.

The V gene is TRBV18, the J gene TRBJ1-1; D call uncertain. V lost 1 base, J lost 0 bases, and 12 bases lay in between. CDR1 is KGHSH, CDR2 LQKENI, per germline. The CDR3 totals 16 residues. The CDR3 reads CASSPREAVMNTEAFF. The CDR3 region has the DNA TGTGCCAGCTCACCACGGGAGGCGGTCATGAACACTGAAGCTTTCTTT.

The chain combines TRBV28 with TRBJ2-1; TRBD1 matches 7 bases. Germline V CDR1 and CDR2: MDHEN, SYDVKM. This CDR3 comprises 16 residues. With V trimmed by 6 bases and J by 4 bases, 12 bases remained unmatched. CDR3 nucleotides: TGTGCCAGCAGGGTAGGGGGCGCGACGAGTTACAATGAGCAGTTCTTC. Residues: CASRVGGATSYNEQFF.

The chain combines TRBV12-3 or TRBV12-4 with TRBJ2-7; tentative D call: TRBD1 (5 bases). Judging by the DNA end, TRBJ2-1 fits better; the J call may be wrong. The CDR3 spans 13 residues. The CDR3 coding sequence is TGTGCCAGCAGGTCAAGGGGCACCTACGAGCAGTTCTTC. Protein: CASRSRGTYEQFF.

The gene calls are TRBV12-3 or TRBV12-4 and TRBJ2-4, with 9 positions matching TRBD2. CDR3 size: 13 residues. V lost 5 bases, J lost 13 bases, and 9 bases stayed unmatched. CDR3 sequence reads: CASSASGTEKQYF. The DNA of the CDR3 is TGTGCCAGCAGTGCTAGCGGGACCGAAAAGCAGTACTTC.

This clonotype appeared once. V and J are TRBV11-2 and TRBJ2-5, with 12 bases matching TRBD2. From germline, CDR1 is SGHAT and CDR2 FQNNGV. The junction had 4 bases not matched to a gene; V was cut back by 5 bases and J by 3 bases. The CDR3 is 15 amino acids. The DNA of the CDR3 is TGTGCCAGCAGCCAAGGACTAGCGGGGAAAGAGACCCAGTACTTC. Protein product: CASSQGLAGKETQYF.

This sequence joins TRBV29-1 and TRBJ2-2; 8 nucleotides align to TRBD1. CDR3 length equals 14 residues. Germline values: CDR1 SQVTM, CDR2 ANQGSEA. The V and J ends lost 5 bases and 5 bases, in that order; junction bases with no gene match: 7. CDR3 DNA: TGCAGCGTTTCGCAGGGGGCATGGACCGGGGAGCTGTTTTTT. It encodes CSVSQGAWTGELFF.

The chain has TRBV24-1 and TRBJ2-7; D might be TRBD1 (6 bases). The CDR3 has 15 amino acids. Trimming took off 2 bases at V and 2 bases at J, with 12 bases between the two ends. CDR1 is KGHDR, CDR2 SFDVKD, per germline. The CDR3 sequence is CATSDSTGDPYEQYF. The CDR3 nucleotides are TGTGCCACCAGTGATTCGACAGGAGATCCCTACGAGCAGTACTTC.

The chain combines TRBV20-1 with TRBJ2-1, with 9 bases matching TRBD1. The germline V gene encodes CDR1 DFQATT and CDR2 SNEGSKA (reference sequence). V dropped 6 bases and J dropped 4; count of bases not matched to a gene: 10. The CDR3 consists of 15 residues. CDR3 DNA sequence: TGCAGTGCCAGGGGGGACAGGGCCTCGTACAATGAGCAGTTCTTC. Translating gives CSARGDRASYNEQFF.

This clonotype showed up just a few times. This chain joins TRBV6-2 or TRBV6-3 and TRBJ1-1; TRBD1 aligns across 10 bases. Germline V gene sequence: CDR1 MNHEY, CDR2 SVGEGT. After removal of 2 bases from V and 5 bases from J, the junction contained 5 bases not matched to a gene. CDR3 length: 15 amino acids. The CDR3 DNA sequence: TGTGCCAGCAGTTACAGACAGGGGGCGCAAACTGAAGCTTTCTTT. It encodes CASSYRQGAQTEAFF.

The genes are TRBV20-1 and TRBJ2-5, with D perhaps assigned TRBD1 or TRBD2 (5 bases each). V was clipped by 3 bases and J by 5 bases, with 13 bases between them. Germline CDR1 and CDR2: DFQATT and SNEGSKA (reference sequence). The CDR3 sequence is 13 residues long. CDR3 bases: TGCAGTGCTAGGGGGGACCTGGGGGAGACCCAGTACTTC. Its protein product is CSARGDLGETQYF.

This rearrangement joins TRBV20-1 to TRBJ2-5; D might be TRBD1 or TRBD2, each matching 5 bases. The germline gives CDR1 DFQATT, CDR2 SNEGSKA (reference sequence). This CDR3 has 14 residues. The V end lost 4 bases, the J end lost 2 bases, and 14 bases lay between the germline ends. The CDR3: CSAKARGWQETQYF. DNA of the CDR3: TGCAGTGCTAAAGCTCGGGGCTGGCAAGAGACCCAGTACTTC.

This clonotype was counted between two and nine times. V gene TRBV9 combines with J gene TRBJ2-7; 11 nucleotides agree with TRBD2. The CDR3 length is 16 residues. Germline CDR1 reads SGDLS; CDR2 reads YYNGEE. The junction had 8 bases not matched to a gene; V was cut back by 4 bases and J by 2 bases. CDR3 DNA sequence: TGTGCCAGCAGCCCCCTGGGGACTAGCGGTGCCTACGAGCAGTACTTC. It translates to CASSPLGTSGAYEQYF.

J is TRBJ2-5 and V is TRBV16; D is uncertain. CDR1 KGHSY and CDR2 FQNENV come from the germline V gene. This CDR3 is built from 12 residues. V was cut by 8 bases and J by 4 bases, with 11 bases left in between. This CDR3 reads CASGRSAETQYF. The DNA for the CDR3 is TGTGCCAGCGGCCGTTCGGCAGAGACCCAGTACTTC.

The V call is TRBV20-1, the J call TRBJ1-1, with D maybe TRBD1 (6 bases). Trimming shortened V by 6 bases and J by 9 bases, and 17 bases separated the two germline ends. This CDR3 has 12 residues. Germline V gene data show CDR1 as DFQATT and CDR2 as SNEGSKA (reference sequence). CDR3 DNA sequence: TGCAGTGCCCCCAAGGGGGGGCGACAAGCTTTCTTT. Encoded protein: CSAPKGGRQAFF.

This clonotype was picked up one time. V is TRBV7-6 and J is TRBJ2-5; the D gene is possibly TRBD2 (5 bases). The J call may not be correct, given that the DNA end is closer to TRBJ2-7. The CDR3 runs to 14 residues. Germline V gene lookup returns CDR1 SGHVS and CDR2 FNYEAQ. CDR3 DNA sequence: TGTGCCAGCAGCTTAGTTAGCGCGGGCTGCGAGCAGTACTTC. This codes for CASSLVSAGCEQYF.

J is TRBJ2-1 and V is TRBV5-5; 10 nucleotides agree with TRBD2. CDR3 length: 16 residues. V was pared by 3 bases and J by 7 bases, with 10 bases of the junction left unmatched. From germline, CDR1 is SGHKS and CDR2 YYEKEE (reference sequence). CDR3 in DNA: TGTGCCAGCAGCTCCCTAGCGGGGGACCGGGGGAATGAGCAGTTCTTC. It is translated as CASSSLAGDRGNEQFF.

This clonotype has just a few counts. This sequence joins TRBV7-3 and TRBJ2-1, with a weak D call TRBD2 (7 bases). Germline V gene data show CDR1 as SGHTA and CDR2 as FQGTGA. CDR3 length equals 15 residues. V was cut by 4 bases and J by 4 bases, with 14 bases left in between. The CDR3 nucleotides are TGTGCCAGCAGCTCCCTAGGGGGGGGGTACAATGAGCAGTTCTTC. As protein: CASSSLGGGYNEQFF.

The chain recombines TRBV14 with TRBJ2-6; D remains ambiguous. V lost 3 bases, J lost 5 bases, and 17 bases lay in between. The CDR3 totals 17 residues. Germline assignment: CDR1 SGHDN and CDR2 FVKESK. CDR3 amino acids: CASSQYSEGSRANVLTF. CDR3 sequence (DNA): TGTGCCAGCAGCCAGTACAGCGAAGGTTCCCGGGCCAACGTCCTGACTTTC. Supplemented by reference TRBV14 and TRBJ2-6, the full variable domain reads EAGVTQFPSHSVIEKGQTVTLRCDPISGHDNLYWYRRVMGKEIKFLLHFVKESKQDESGMPNNRFLAERTGGTYSTLKVQPAELEDSGVYFCASSQYSEGSRANVLTFGAGSRLTVL.

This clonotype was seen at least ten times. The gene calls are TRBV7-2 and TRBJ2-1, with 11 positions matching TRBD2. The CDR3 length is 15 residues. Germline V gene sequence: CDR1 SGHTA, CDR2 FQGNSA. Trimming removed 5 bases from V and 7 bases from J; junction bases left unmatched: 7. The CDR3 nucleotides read TGTGCCAGCAGCGCACATAGCGGGAGGGGGAATGAGCAGTTCTTC. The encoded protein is CASSAHSGRGNEQFF.